The clone carrying this TCR beta chain was recorded many times. This entry is derived from a study of regulatory T cells in long-lasting Graves disease. The time point: newly diagnosed GD, antithyroid drugs for less than 3 months. The authors made the TCR library using RNA they extracted from PBMCs. Arm-PCR of CDR3 regions and iRepertoire HTBI primers were used to build TCR beta libraries. TCRdb recomputed calls from the multiplex PCR reads with MiXCR, one row per CDR3 protein. Of 300,000 to 400,000 distinct CDR3 sequences listed, over 15% are singletons. This clonotype originated in a female donor with Graves disease. The specimen was peripheral blood mononuclear cells (PBMCs), collected at new diagnosis, from a patient treated with antithyroid drugs.

The chain's CDR3 is CASSPPSSGELFF. In DNA, the CDR3 is TGTGCCAGCTCACCCCCCTCCAGCGGGGAGCTGTTTTTT. This chain joins TRBV18 and TRBJ2-2; D unresolved. Germline CDR1 and CDR2: KGHSH and LQKENI. V lost 3 bases and J 7 bases, leaving 9 bases between the germline ends. The CDR3 sequence is 13 residues long.